This TCR beta chain was sequenced for a study of CD8+ T cells in alopecia areata (dated by TCRdb to 2017 to 2018). Describing the broader study: The treated patients took part in an open-label pilot trial in which moderate-to-severe alopecia areata was treated with oral tofacitinib at 5 to 10 mg twice daily. Patients stayed on tofacitinib for 6 to 18 months and then had 6 months of follow-up off drug so that delayed response and recurrence could be assessed. immunoSEQ multiplex PCR using 35 Vbeta forward primers and 13 Jbeta reverse primers was used to amplify TCRbeta CDR3 regions. Scalp clonality was compared across normal scalp (n=4), patchy alopecia areata scalp (n=8), and alopecia totalis/universalis scalp (n=8). The study used high-throughput TCRbeta sequencing to examine T cell clonal expansion in alopecia areata, in both the C3H/HeJ mouse model and human patients. RNA came from the PAXgene miRNA kit for fixed scalp, the miRNeasy kit for PBMCs, and the RNeasy kit for mouse skin. Biopsies were taken from tofacitinib-treated patients at baseline and again at 4 and 24 weeks into treatment, and several of those patients also had a later scalp biopsy. Scalp tissue and sorted CD4+ and CD8+ peripheral blood T cells from patchy and totalis/universalis alopecia areata patients and from healthy controls were covered by human TCRbeta sequencing.

V trim: 3 bases; J trim: 3 bases; unmatched bases: 6. The cysteine opens and the phenylalanine closes a CDR3 of 15 amino acids. The read is trimmed to its CDR3 DNA, 45 bases read in frame from base 1. Reading the germline V gene gives CDR1 LGHNA and CDR2 YNFKEQ. Peripheral blood and lesional scalp punch biopsies were obtained from patients with alopecia areata. PBMCs were separated by density centrifugation and stained for CD3, CD4 and CD8, after which CD4+ and CD8+ T cells were sorted on a FACSAria. Overall study outcomes, separate from this receptor: Scalp TCR repertoire analysis is complicated because resident alphabeta T cells in normal human skin are also sequenced, whereas mouse skin is dominated by gammadelta T cells. Shared TCR sequences between patients were less evident than in mice, which may be partly attributable to HLA diversity in the patient population. Compared with normal scalp, lesional scalp, particularly in alopecia totalis/universalis, had higher clonality and more expanded CD8+ clones, which suggests antigenic drive.

Libraries were built with the immunoSEQ multiplex PCR assay. To provide template for TCR sequencing, every sample had RNA extracted and reverse transcribed into cDNA. SuperScript III was used to make first-strand cDNA, primed with a 2:1 mix of oligo-dT and random hexamers. Amplification bias was assessed with a synthetic immune receptor repertoire, and residual bias was removed computationally. Processing in the source paper ran as follows. Raw reads were preprocessed to remove errors, and CDR3 was defined according to IMGT conventions as the region from the conserved cysteine to phenylalanine. To get clonality, Shannon entropy was normalized by log2 of the number of productive unique TCRs and the result was subtracted from 1. Whether each scalp clone was CD4 or CD8 was inferred by checking scalp TCRbeta sequences against the CD4 and CD8 repertoires from sorted blood. Not all clones reach the TCRdb copy of this immuneACCESS table, which keeps in-frame sequences only. Checked studies attribute under half of the gap to unresolved V genes and leave the rest unexplained. V, J and clone size reflect that table, while D and trimming were determined from the DNA. Counted in this sample were 90,000 to 100,000 clones; about 40% of them appeared once. The ten largest account for roughly 1.3% of the sample.

To note about this clone: Its antigen specificity is not known. Per-base quality was not reported, and no clone a single base away is much larger than it.

The sequenced material came from CD4+ T cells sorted from blood. The receptor chain draws on TRBV4-2 and TRBJ1-1, with TRBD1 matching 8 junction bases. This receptor was identified in a human donor with alopecia areata. The nucleotide sequence is TGTGCCAGCAGCCATAGACAGGACAGGGACACTGAAGCTTTCTTT. It codes for CASSHRQDRDTEAFF.